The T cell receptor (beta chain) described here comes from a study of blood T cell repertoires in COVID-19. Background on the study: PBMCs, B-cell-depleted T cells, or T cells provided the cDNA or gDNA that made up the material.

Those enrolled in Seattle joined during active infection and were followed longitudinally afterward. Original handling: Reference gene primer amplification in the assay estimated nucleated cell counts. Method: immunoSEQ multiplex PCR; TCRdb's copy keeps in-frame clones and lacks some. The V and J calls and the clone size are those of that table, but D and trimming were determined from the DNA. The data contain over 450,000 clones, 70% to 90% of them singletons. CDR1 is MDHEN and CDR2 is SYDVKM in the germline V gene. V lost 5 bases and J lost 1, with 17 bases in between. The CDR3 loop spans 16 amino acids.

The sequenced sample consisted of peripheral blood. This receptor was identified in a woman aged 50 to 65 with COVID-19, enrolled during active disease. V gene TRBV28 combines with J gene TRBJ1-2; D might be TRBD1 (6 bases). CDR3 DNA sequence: TGTGCCAGCAGTCTTCGACAGGCCGCCCTTAACTATGGCTACACCTTC. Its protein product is CASSLRQAALNYGYTF.